This record looks at one T cell receptor (beta chain) sequence and its context. Assay used: immunoSEQ multiplex PCR; TCRdb lists only in-frame clones, some missing. The sample includes 99,000 or so clones, approximately 78% of them seen just once. The data were obtained in a study of T cell clones after liver transplantation. CDR1 and CDR2 (germline): DFQATT, SNEGSKA (reference sequence). The ends were cut back, 7 bases at V and 12 bases at J, with 12 bases in the middle. This CDR3 is 9 amino acids long. This specimen was CD4+ T cells from blood, taken before liver transplant. The chain links TRBV20-1 to TRBJ1-2; D not certain. The TCR sequence derives from a human donor who received a liver transplant. The CDR3 protein is CSVRGNNTF. CDR3 nucleotides: TGCAGTGTGAGAGGGAACAACACCTTC.